This is a list of T cell receptor beta chains from one sample in a study of blood T cell repertoires in COVID-19. TCRdb's table, derived via immunoSEQ multiplex PCR, lists solely in-frame clones and lacks some. The sample gives about 70,000 clones, approximately 80% of which show up once; roughly 18% is in the top ten. Sequencing input: peripheral blood. These receptors were obtained from a man in his sixties or seventies who had recovered from COVID-19. CDR3s leave out the opening cysteine and the closing phenylalanine or tryptophan. Each record gives: CDR3 length, V gene, clone size, CDR3 protein. A row's size may be missing; if present it is once, few, many or a size class.

12 | TRBV7-2 | - | ASSSGLAVNEQF
13 | TRBV11-2 | - | ASSPRLAGAGELF
13 | TRBV28 | - | ASSSTWATKNIQY
10 | TRBV5-4 | - | ASSLSGYEQY
13 | TRBV5-1 | - | ASSLTSGGPDTQY
13 | TRBV3-1/TRBV3-2 | - | ASSSWTGDTDTQY
11 | TRBV10-3 | - | ATRQGARTEAF
12 | TRBV6-2/TRBV6-3 | - | ASSPLRGGIEQF
13 | TRBV7-2 | - | ASSLDGTKDYEQY
12 | TRBV5-6 | - | ASSHRDNNSPLH
11 | TRBV6-2/TRBV6-3 | - | ASSPRGNQPQH
14 | TRBV7-8 | - | ASSHVGDRYTYEQY
11 | TRBV7-9 | once | ASSSGVEEKLF
14 | TRBV9 | - | ASREGLAGYTGELF
13 | TRBV7-9 | - | ASSYRDRDYNEQF
16 | TRBV27 | - | ASSLTTPGTSGYNEQF
11 | TRBV11-3 | - | ASSFLRGYEAF
14 | TRBV6-6 | - | ASSFPSVGMNTEAF
14 | TRBV19 | - | ASSIGGTLGTDTQY
12 | TRBV9 | - | ASSVGTSVNEQF
13 | TRBV27 | - | ASSPYRVGTGELF
12 | TRBV28 | - | ATIEAGINEKLF
12 | TRBV6-6 | - | ASSLQGARREQY
16 | TRBV7-8 | - | ASSLGHPIGTGDQPQH
14 | TRBV7-2 | few | ASSSFPRVNTGELF
14 | TRBV10-3 | - | AISERALGANTEAF
15 | TRBV10-3 | - | AISPRDRGRANYGYT
14 | TRBV28 | - | ASSLYGTGIRHEQY